This T cell receptor beta chain emerged from a study of Ad26.COV2.S vaccination and SARS-CoV-2 variants. Overall study: By the intramuscular route, Ad26.COV2.S was given once, or twice 56 days apart.

In regard to this clone: What it binds is unknown.

Study results and limitations: Ad26.COV2.S recipients had broader spike-specific TCRs (P = 0.0014). CD8+ and CD4+ T cells specific for spike reportedly responded with substantial breadth after vaccination.

Per germline, CDR1 SEHNR and CDR2 FQNEAQ (reference sequence). The ends were cut back, 2 bases at V and 8 bases at J, with 10 bases in the middle. The CDR3 is 14 amino acids. Repertoires were generated with immunoSEQ multiplex PCR, while TCRdb's copy carries only in-frame clones and drops some. The sample carries around 250,000 clones, around 88% recorded once. As for treatment: about 20 received Ad26.COV2.S at low or high dose, single or two shots; several received placebo; per-sample allocation not given. Following the first vaccine or placebo injection, samples were taken on day 63. This person who donated was an adult of 18-55 years in Boston.

This chain connects TRBV7-9 to TRBJ1-6; D may be TRBD1 (6 bases). The material was peripheral blood, obtained in a trial of Ad26.COV2.S vaccine versus placebo. The sequence was obtained from a person aged 18-65 years who received the Ad26.COV2.S COVID-19 vaccine or a placebo. CDR3 region: CASSLMTGYSPLHF. CDR3 sequence (DNA): TGTGCCAGCAGCTTAATGACAGGATATTCACCCCTCCACTTT.